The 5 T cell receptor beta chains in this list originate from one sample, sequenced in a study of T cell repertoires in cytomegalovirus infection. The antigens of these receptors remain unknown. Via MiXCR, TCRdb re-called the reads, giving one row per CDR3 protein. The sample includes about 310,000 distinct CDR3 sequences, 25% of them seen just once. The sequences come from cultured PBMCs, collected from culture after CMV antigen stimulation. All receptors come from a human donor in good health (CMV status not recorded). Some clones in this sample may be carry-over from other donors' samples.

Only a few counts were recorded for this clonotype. CDR3 protein: CASSLGDRGRRGEKLFF. The CDR3 DNA sequence: TGTGCCAGCAGCTTAGGAGACAGGGGGCGCCGGGGTGAAAAACTGTTTTTT. V gene TRBV7-9 combines with J gene TRBJ1-4; 10 positions match TRBD1. There are 17 residues in the CDR3. Trimming removed 1 base from V and 7 bases from J; junction bases left unmatched: 9. Germline CDR1 reads SEHNR; CDR2 reads FQNEAQ (reference sequence).

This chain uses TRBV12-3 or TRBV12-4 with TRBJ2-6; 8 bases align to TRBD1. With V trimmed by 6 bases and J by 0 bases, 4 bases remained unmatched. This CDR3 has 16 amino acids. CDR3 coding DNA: TGTGCCAGCAGACCACAGGGGGGCTCTGGGGCCAACGTCCTGACTTTC. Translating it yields CASRPQGGSGANVLTF.

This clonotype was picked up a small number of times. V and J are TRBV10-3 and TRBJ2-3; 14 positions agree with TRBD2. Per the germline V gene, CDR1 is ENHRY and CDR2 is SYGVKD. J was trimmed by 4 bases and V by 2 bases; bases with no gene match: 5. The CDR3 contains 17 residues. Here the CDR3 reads CAISEGLAGGGADTQYF. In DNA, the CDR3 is TGTGCCATCAGTGAGGGACTAGCGGGAGGAGGTGCAGATACGCAGTATTTT.

CDR3 residues: CASSYSGGGGELFF. CDR3 coding DNA: TGTGCCAGCAGTTACTCGGGGGGAGGAGGGGAGCTGTTTTTT. The V and J genes are TRBV6-5 and TRBJ2-2, with D possibly being TRBD2 (6 bases). The CDR3 contains 14 residues. Germline CDR1 reads MNHEY; CDR2 reads SVGAGI. V lost 0 bases, J lost 8 bases, and 10 bases lay in between.

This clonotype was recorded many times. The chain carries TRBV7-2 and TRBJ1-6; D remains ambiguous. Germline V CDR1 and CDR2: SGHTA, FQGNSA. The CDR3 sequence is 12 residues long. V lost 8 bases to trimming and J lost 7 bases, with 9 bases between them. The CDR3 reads CASRPVNSPLHF. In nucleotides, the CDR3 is TGTGCCAGCCGGCCAGTCAATTCACCCCTCCACTTT.